Listed here is a single T cell receptor beta chain. Its antigen is unknown. The data derive from a study of multiple sclerosis patients with progressive multifocal leukoencephalopathy. Study-level information: Longitudinal control samples came from natalizumab-treated multiple sclerosis patients without PML.

V lost 9 bases and J lost 1, with 9 bases in between. The germline gives CDR1 SGHAT, CDR2 FQNNGV. This CDR3 has 12 amino acids. Whole-study findings and limits: Less diverse TRB repertoires were suggested in most PML patients.

Stated time point: before natalizumab initiation. Every listed patient previously received interferon beta; all PML patients were women. T0 blood was collected before the first natalizumab infusion. The protocol was immunoSEQ multiplex PCR, while the TCRdb copy is restricted to in-frame clones and leaves out a portion. Seen here are more than 30,000 clones, roughly 92% observed once, and the top ten hold more than 1.5%. Sequencing was done on a sample of PBMCs. The clonotype was recovered from a man in his thirties or forties with multiple sclerosis. The chain is built from TRBV11-2 and TRBJ1-1; unclear D gene. The CDR3 loop is CASATGNTEAFF. The CDR3 DNA follows: TGTGCCAGTGCGACGGGGAACACTGAAGCTTTCTTT.